The next 8 T cell receptor beta chains were all read from a single sample in a study of blood T cell repertoires in COVID-19. Profiled with immunoSEQ multiplex PCR; TCRdb holds only in-frame clones, not every one. In the table there are 50,000 to 65,000 clones, roughly 90% of which are singletons. Sequenced sample: peripheral blood. These receptors all come from a man in his 70s with acute or convalescent COVID-19.

This clone has a handful of counts. The chain combines TRBV5-1 with TRBJ1-2; TRBD1 matches 9 bases. With 4 bases clipped from V and 7 bases from J, the junction kept 11 bases outside the gene matches. The CDR3 loop spans 15 amino acids. Germline loops: CDR1 SGHRS, CDR2 YFSETQ. The CDR3 sequence is CASSAEGQGGGGYTF. In DNA, the CDR3 is TGCGCCAGCAGCGCGGAGGGACAGGGCGGCGGTGGCTACACCTTC.

The V and J genes are TRBV4-1 and TRBJ1-5; no definite D call. V was clipped by 5 bases and J by 1 base, with 9 bases between them. Germline values: CDR1 MGHRA, CDR2 YSYEKL. The CDR3 has 14 residues. The CDR3 sequence: CASSSESSNQPQHF. DNA for the CDR3: TGCGCCAGCAGCTCTGAGAGCAGCAATCAGCCCCAGCATTTT.

The chain links TRBV2 to TRBJ1-5, with D uncertain. The CDR3 runs to 12 residues. Per the germline V gene, CDR1 is SNHLY and CDR2 is FYNNEI. The V and J ends lost 5 bases and 9 bases respectively, with 11 bases between them. In DNA, the CDR3 is TGTGCCAGCAGTACGCCACCCGGGCCCCAGCATTTT. Residues: CASSTPPGPQHF.

This chain connects TRBV9 to TRBJ2-7; TRBD1 agrees at 8 bases. Per the germline V gene, CDR1 is SGDLS and CDR2 is YYNGEE. The trim removed 4 bases at V and 4 bases at J, leaving 10 bases unmatched. The CDR3 consists of 15 residues. CDR3 in DNA: TGTGCCAGCAGCCACGGGACAGGAGGACTATACGAGCAGTACTTC. Its translation: CASSHGTGGLYEQYF.

This clone was observed a single time. J is TRBJ2-2 and V is TRBV5-5; D gene unclear. Trimming took 1 base from V and 0 from J, leaving 10 bases between them. The CDR3 consists of 16 residues. The germline gives CDR1 SGHKS, CDR2 YYEKEE (reference sequence). The CDR3 DNA is TGTGCCAGCAGCTTGTTCGAGGTCTCGAACACCGGGGAGCTGTTTTTT. It translates to CASSLFEVSNTGELFF.

The chain couples TRBV14 to TRBJ2-5; TRBD1 might be the D (6 bases). Trimming pared 0 bases from V and 0 bases from J, leaving 14 bases between. This CDR3 is 17 amino acids long. Germline assignment: CDR1 SGHDN and CDR2 FVKESK. The CDR3 DNA reads as TGTGCCAGCAGCCAAGATAGGACAGATACGTACCAAGAGACCCAGTACTTC. It translates to CASSQDRTDTYQETQYF.

The chain recombines TRBV6-5 with TRBJ1-5; D unresolved. The CDR3 contains 12 residues. V lost 10 bases to trimming and J lost 1 base, with 8 bases between them. CDR1 is MNHEY and CDR2 is SVGAGI in the germline V gene. The CDR3 sequence is CATGGSNQPQHF. The CDR3, as DNA: TGTGCCACTGGAGGGAGCAATCAGCCCCAGCATTTT.

The rearrangement joins TRBV27 to TRBJ1-2; maybe TRBD1 (6 bases). V was trimmed by 0 bases and J by 1 base, leaving 15 bases between them. The CDR3 covers 17 residues. Germline V gene sequence: CDR1 MNHEY, CDR2 SMNVEV (reference sequence). The CDR3 is CASSLSWGRGVNYGYTF. Written as DNA, the CDR3 is TGTGCCAGCAGTTTATCATGGGGGCGCGGTGTTAACTATGGCTACACCTTC.